This T cell receptor beta chain appears in the sequencing data of a study of blood T cell repertoires in COVID-19. Overall study: The samples span acute and convalescent COVID-19 from the United States, Italy and Spain. In each case, the material was cDNA or gDNA derived from T cells, B-cell-depleted T cells, or PBMCs.

This CDR3 has 15 residues. Per the germline V gene, CDR1 is SNHLY and CDR2 is FYNNEI. The J segment lost 7 bases and the V segment lost 4 bases, leaving 10 bases of the junction unmatched. In the source study's methods: For nucleated cells, counts were estimated from reference gene primer amplification. Repertoires were generated with immunoSEQ multiplex PCR, while TCRdb's copy carries only in-frame clones and drops some. V and J calls and clone size are as listed in that table; D and trimming were resolved from the DNA. The sample lists around 300,000 clones; around 85% were seen once. Sample: peripheral blood. The source of this sequence is a woman in her forties or fifties with active or convalescent COVID-19. The chain carries TRBV2 and TRBJ1-3, with 7 bases that match TRBD1. For the CDR3, the DNA is TGTGCCAGCAGTGTGAGGGCAGGGGGGTCGAACACCATATATTTT. This gives the protein CASSVRAGGSNTIYF.